A selection of T cell receptor beta chains follows, all from one sample in a study of blood T cell repertoires in COVID-19. The protocol was immunoSEQ multiplex PCR, while the TCRdb copy is restricted to in-frame clones and leaves out a portion. This table holds roughly 24,000 clones, 89% found once. Sequenced material: peripheral blood. All receptors come from a woman in her seventies with active COVID-19. CDR3s include the opening cysteine and the closing phenylalanine or tryptophan. The D gene is left open where the match is weak. Size values are once, few and many counts, or a class for expanded clones, and some rows have none.

clone_size j_call v_call d_call cdr3_aa cdr3_nt
NA TRBJ2-2 TRBV5-1 TRBD2 CASKTWEGVNTGELFF TGCGCCAGCAAAACATGGGAGGGAGTGAACACCGGGGAGCTGTTTTTT
NA TRBJ1-1 TRBV5-1 NA CASNPREMNTEAFF TGCGCCAGCAACCCGAGGGAGATGAACACTGAAGCTTTCTTT
NA TRBJ1-5 TRBV6-6 TRBD1 CASRPSDRDNQPQHF TGTGCCAGCAGACCCTCGGACAGGGACAATCAGCCCCAGCATTTT
NA TRBJ1-1 TRBV9 TRBD1 CASSGRTGVNTEAFF TGTGCCAGCAGCGGAAGGACAGGGGTAAACACTGAAGCTTTCTTT
NA TRBJ1-2 TRBV15 NA CATSRGGLTNYGYTF TGTGCCACCAGCAGGGGGGGACTCACTAACTATGGCTACACCTTC
once TRBJ2-1 TRBV5-1 NA CASSGGWGQEDNEQFF TGCGCCAGCAGCGGTGGATGGGGGCAGGAGGACAATGAGCAGTTCTTC
NA TRBJ2-6 TRBV5-1 TRBD1 CASSRTGGAGANVLTF TGCGCCAGCAGCCGTACAGGGGGCGCTGGGGCCAACGTCCTGACTTTC
once TRBJ2-5 TRBV9 TRBD2 CASSLGLAGGLETQYF TGTGCCAGCAGCCTCGGACTAGCGGGGGGTTTGGAGACCCAGTACTTC
NA TRBJ2-5 TRBV6-1 TRBD2 CASSEDRGLAGGFQETQYF TGTGCCAGCAGTGAAGATAGGGGACTAGCGGGGGGTTTCCAAGAGACCCAGTACTTC
NA TRBJ1-2 TRBV15 NA CATSRDRRYSYGYTF TGTGCCACCAGCAGAGATCGCAGGTATAGCTATGGCTACACCTTC
NA TRBJ1-2 TRBV5-6 NA CASSLETNYGYTF TGTGCCAGCAGCTTGGAAACAAACTATGGCTACACCTTC
NA TRBJ2-3 TRBV3-1/TRBV3-2 TRBD2 CASSQGAGGTDTQYF TGTGCCAGCAGCCAAGGAGCGGGGGGCACAGATACGCAGTATTTT
NA TRBJ2-5 TRBV5-5 NA CASSLMGGAGEETQYF TGTGCCAGCAGCTTGATGGGCGGGGCCGGGGAAGAGACCCAGTACTTC
NA TRBJ1-3 TRBV3-1/TRBV3-2 NA CASSPNAVTGNTIYF TGTGCCAGCAGCCCTAACGCCGTCACTGGAAACACCATATATTTT
NA TRBJ1-1 TRBV12-3/TRBV12-4 NA CASSFGNTEAFF TGTGCCAGCAGTTTCGGGAACACTGAAGCTTTCTTT
NA TRBJ1-6 TRBV3-1/TRBV3-2 TRBD1 CASSPTSTGNNSPLHF TGTGCCAGCAGCCCTACGTCGACAGGGAATAATTCACCCCTCCACTTT